Listed below are T cell receptor beta chains from one sample, sequenced in a study of response to subunit inactivated influenza vaccine. In TCRdb, the RT-PCR reads were re-called with MiXCR into one record per CDR3 protein. The table includes a few hundred thousand distinct CDR3 sequences, about 10% detected once. The sequenced sample was PBMCs from blood, obtained 35 to 45 days after vaccination. Receptor source: a man aged 45-65 years who received an inactivated influenza vaccine. Both conserved end residues are trimmed from each CDR3.

v_gene	CDR3aa
TRBV2	ASSEAQGTNSPLH
TRBV29-1	SVGFRGQGSRETQY
TRBV19	ASSGRTGTYQPQH
TRBV24-1	ATSDFRTGEETQY
TRBV5-1	ASSTGGSATTAKNIQY
TRBV5-1	ASSGTSGDSSYEQY
TRBV5-1	ASSDIEQGALDEQF
TRBV7-9	ASSPVEAKNIQY
TRBV29-1	SGRDAGNTIY
TRBV3-1	ASSSPPVLAQF
TRBV7-2	ASSLDRRGYT
TRBV29-1	SVVGIFYEQY
TRBV7-2	ASSLRRLGASYNEQF
TRBV28	ASMWARRSYEQY
TRBV25-1	ASSEYSSAFRTQY
TRBV4-3	ASSRELGDSTNEKLF
TRBV7-2	ASSFSHGFTYEQY
TRBV10-3	AISEQASPLH
TRBV20-1	SAQSVTGSYNTDTQY
TRBV20-1	SASTGLATDEQF
TRBV5-1	ASSLGQPGRTIY
TRBV6-2/TRBV6-3	ASSSRRDNEQF
TRBV2	ASSGPGRGETQY
TRBV10-3	AISSPGGPMNTEAF
TRBV20-1	SASEQGGSGANVLT
TRBV5-4	ASSFRDKEGYT
TRBV28	ASSWDSDYNEQF
TRBV30	AWRDRTGRAGELF
TRBV2	ASSGLAGMGEQF
TRBV7-9	ASSSNGYGYT
TRBV5-6	ASSPGIVQETQY
TRBV4-1	ASSQDAQPGELF